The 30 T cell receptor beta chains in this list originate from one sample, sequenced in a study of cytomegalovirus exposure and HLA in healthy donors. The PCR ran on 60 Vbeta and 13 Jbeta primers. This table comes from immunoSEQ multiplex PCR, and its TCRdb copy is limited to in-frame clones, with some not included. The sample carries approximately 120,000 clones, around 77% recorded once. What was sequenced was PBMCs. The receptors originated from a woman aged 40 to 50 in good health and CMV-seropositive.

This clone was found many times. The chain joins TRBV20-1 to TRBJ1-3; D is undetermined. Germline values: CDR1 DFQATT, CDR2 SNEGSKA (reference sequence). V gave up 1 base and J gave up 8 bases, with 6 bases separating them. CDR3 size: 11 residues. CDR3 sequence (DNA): TGCAGTGCTAGAGCGGGAGACACCATATATTTT. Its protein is CSARAGDTIYF.

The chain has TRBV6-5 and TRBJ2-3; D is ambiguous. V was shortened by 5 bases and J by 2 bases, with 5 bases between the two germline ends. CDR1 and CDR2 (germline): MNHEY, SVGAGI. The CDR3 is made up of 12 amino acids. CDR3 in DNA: TGTGCCAGCAGTCAAAACACAGATACGCAGTATTTT. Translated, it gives CASSQNTDTQYF.

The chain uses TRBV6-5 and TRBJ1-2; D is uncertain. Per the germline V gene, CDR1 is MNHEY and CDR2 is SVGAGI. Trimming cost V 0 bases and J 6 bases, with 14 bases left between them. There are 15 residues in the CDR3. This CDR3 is CASSYSGRGYDGYTF. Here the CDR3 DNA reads TGTGCCAGCAGTTACTCGGGTCGGGGATACGATGGCTACACCTTC.

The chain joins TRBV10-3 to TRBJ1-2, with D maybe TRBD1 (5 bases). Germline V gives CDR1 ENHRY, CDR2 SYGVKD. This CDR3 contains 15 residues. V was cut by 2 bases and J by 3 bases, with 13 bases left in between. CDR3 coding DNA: TGTGCCATCAGTGAGCGGGGGGGAGAAGACTATGGCTACACCTTC. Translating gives CAISERGGEDYGYTF.

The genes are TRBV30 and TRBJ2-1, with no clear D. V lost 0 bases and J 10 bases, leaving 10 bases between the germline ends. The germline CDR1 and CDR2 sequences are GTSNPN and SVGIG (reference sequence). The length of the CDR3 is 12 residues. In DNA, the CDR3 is TGTGCCTGGAGTGTATCGGCGACAGAGCAGTTCTTC. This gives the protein CAWSVSATEQFF.

This CDR3 reads CASSLGRLAGETQYF. The CDR3 DNA follows: TGTGCCAGCAGCTTAGGTCGGCTAGCGGGAGAGACCCAGTACTTC. The genes are TRBV11-3 and TRBJ2-5; 8 nucleotides line up with TRBD2. The CDR3 contains 15 residues. V was pared by 1 base and J by 4 bases, with 5 bases of the junction left unmatched. The germline V gene encodes CDR1 SGHNT and CDR2 YENEEA.

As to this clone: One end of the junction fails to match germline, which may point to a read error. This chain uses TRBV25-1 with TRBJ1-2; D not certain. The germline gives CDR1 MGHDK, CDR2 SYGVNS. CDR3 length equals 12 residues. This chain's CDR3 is CASSGTGYVYTF. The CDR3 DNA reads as TGTGCCAGCAGTGGGACGGGATATGTCTACACCTTC.

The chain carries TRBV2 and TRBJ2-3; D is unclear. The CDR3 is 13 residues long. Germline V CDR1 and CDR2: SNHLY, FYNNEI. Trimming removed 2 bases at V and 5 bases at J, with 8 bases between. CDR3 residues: CASSENLGDTQYF. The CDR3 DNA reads TGTGCCAGCAGTGAAAATCTCGGAGATACGCAGTATTTT.

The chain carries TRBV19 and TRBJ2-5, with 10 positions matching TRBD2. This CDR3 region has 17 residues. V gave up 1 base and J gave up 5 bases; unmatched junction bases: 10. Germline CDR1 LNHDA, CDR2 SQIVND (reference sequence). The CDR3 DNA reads TGTGCCAGTAGTATAGCGCGAGCGGGAGGGGTCAGGGAGACCCAGTACTTC. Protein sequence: CASSIARAGGVRETQYF. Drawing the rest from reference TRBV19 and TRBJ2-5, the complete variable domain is DGGITQSPKYLFRKEGQNVTLSCEQNLNHDAMYWYRQDPGQGLRLIYYSQIVNDFQKGDIAEGYSVSREKKESFPLTVTSAQKNPTAFYLCASSIARAGGVRETQYFGPGTRLLVL.

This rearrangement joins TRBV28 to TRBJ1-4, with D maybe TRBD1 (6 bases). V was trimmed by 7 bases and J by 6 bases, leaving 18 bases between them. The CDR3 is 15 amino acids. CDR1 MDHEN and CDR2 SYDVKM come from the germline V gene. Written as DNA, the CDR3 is TGTGCCAGCAATACTCGGGGGGGCGCGGATGAAAAACTGTTTTTT. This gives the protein CASNTRGGADEKLFF.

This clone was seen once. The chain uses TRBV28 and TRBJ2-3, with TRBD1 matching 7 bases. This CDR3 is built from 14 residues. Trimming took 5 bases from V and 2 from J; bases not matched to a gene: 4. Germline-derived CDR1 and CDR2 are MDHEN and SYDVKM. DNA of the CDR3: TGTGCCAGCAGTCCCGGGACAGTCACAGATACGCAGTATTTT. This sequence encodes CASSPGTVTDTQYF. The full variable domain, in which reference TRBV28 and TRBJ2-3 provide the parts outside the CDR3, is DVKVTQSSRYLVKRTGEKVFLECVQDMDHENMFWYRQDPGLGLRLIYFSYDVKMKEKGDIPEGYSVSREKKERFSLILESASTNQTSMYLCASSPGTVTDTQYFGPGTRLTVL.

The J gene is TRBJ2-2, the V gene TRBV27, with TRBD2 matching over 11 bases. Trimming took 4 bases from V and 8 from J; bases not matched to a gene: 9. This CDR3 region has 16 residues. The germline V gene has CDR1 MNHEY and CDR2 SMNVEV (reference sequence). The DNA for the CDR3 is TGTGCCAGCAGTTCTCATAGCGGGAGGGCATGGGGGGAGCTGTTTTTT. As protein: CASSSHSGRAWGELFF.

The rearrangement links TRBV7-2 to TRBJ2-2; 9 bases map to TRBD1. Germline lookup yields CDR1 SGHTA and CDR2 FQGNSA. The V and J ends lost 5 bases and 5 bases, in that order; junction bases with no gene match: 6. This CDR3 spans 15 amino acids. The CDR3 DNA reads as TGTGCCAGCAGCCCCCGGACAGGGGAGACCGGGGAGCTGTTTTTT. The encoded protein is CASSPRTGETGELFF.

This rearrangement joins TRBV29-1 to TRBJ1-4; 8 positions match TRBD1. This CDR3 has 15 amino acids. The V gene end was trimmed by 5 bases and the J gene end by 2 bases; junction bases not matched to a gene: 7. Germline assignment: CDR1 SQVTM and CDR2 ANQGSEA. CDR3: CSVLLNRGTNEKLFF. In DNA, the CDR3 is TGCAGCGTTTTATTGAACAGGGGGACTAATGAAAAACTGTTTTTT.

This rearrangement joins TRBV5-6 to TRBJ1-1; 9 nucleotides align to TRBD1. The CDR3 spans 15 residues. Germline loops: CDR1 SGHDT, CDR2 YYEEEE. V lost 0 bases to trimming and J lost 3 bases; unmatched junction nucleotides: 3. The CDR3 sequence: CASSLVGDRDTEAFF. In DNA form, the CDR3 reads TGTGCCAGCAGCTTGGTAGGGGACAGGGACACTGAAGCTTTCTTT.

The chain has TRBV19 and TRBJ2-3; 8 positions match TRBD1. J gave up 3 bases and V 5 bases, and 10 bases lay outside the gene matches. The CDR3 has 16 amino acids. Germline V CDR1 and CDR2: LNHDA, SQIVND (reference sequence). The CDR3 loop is CASSAGPGGSTDTQYF. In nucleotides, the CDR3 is TGTGCCAGTAGTGCCGGGCCAGGGGGCAGTACAGATACGCAGTATTTT.

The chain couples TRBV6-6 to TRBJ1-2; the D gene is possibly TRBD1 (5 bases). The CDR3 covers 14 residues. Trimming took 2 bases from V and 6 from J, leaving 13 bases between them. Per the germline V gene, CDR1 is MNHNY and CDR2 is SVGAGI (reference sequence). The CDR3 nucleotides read TGTGCCAGCAGTTACGGGGTGGGAGGGGATGGCTACACCTTC. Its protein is CASSYGVGGDGYTF.

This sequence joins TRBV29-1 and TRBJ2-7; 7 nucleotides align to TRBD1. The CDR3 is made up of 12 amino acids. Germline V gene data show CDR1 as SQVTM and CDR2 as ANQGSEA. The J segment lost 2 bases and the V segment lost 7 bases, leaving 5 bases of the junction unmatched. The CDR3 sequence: CSARDRPYEQYF. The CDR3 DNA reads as TGCAGCGCTCGGGACAGACCCTACGAGCAGTACTTC.

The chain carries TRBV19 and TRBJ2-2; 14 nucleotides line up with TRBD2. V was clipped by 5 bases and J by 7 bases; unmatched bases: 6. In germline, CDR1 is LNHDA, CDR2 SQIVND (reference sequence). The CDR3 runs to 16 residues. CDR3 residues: CASSSGLAGVRGELFF. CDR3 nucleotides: TGTGCCAGTAGTTCGGGACTAGCGGGAGTTCGCGGGGAGCTGTTTTTT.

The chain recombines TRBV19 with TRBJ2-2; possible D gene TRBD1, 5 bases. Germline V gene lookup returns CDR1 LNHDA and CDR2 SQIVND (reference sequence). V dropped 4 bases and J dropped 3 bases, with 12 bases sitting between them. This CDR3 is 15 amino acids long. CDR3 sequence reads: CASSNWQGDTGELFF. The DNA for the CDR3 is TGTGCCAGTAGTAACTGGCAGGGTGACACCGGGGAGCTGTTTTTT.

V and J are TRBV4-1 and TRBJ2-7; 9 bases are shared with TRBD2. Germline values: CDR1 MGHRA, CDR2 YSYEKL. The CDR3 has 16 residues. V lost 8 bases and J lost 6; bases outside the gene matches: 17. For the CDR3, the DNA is TGCGCCAGCCGTCCAATGGGCGGGAGGGCCTGGGGCGAGCAGTACTTC. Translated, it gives CASRPMGGRAWGEQYF.

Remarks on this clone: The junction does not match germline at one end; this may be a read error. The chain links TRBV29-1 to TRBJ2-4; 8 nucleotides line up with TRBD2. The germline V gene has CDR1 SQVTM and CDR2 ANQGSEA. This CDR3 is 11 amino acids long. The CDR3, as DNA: TGCAGCGTTGAGAACGGGAGGGCCGCGCACTTC. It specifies CSVENGRAAHF.

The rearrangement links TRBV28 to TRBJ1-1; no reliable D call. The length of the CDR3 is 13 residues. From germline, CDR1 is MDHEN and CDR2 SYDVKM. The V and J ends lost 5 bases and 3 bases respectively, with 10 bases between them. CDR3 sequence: CASSPPFDTEAFF. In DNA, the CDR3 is TGTGCCAGCAGTCCCCCCTTCGACACTGAAGCTTTCTTT.

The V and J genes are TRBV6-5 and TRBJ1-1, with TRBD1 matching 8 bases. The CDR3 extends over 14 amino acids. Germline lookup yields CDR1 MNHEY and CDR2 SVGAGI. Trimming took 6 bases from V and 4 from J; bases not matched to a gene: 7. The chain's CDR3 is CASRRTGTGTEAFF. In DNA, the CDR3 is TGTGCCAGCAGAAGAACCGGGACAGGCACTGAAGCTTTCTTT.

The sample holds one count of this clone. In nucleotides, the CDR3 is TGTGCTAGTGGTTTCACCGGGGCAGATACGCAGTATTTT. Its translation: CASGFTGADTQYF. The chain joins TRBV12-5 to TRBJ2-3; tentative D call: TRBD2 (5 bases). V dropped 3 bases and J dropped 4 bases, with 8 bases sitting between them. Looked up from germline, CDR1 is LGHNT and CDR2 is FRNRAP. The CDR3 is 13 amino acids.

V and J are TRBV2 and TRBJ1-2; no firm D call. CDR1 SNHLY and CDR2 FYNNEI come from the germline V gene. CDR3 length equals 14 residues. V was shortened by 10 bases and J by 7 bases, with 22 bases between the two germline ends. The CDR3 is CATAPTGLAAGYTF. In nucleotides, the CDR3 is TGTGCCACCGCACCAACGGGGTTGGCGGCTGGCTACACCTTC.

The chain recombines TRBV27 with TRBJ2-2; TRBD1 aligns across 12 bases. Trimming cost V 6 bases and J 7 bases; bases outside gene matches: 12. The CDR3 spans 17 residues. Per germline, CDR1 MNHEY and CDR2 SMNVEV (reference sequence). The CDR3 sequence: CASSQIRDRGPSGELFF. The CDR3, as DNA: TGTGCCAGCAGCCAAATTAGGGACAGGGGGCCCAGCGGGGAGCTGTTTTTT.

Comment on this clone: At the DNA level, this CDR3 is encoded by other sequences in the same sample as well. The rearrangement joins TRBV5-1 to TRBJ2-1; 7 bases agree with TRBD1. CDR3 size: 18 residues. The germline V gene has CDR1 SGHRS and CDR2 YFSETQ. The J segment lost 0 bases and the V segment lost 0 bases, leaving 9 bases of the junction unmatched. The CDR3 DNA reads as TGCGCCAGCAGCTTGGGTCCCGAGACAGGGCTCTCCTACAATGAGCAGTTCTTC. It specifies CASSLGPETGLSYNEQFF.

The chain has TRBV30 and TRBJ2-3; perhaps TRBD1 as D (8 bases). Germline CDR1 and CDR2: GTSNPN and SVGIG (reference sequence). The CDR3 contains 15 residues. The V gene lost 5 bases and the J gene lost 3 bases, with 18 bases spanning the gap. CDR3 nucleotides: TGTGCCTGGGCTGGGAGGGACAGGCTAACAGATACGCAGTATTTT. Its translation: CAWAGRDRLTDTQYF.

This chain's CDR3 is CASSGDWIHRYF. CDR3 DNA sequence: TGTGCCAGCAGCGGCGACTGGATTCATCGTTACTTC. The V gene is TRBV28, the J gene TRBJ2-4; D unresolved. This CDR3 is 12 amino acids long. With 6 bases removed from V and 16 bases from J, the gap between germline ends came to 19 bases. Germline CDR1 MDHEN, CDR2 SYDVKM.